This T cell receptor beta chain was profiled in a study of blood T cell repertoires in COVID-19. Looking at the study overall: Italy, Spain and the United States were the sources of the convalescent and acute COVID-19 samples.

TCRdb's copy holds only in-frame clones and misses some; the assay was immunoSEQ multiplex PCR. The data hold a few hundred thousand clones, with roughly 90% observed a single time. After removal of 2 bases from V and 9 bases from J, the junction contained 11 bases not matched to a gene. Germline V lookup: CDR1 MDHEN, CDR2 SYDVKM. This CDR3 spans 17 amino acids. Individuals aged about 18 to 90 years were recruited from about two dozen US areas. Two negative PCRs, clearance, or symptom resolution characterized the recovered Cohort 3 donors. The clonotype was recovered from a young woman who had recovered from COVID-19. This chain links TRBV28 with TRBJ2-1; TRBD2 agrees at 12 bases. The specimen sequenced was PBMCs or T cells enriched from blood (not recorded which). The CDR3 loop reads CASSLPTRLAGVAEQFF. CDR3 DNA: TGTGCCAGCAGTTTACCTACCAGACTAGCGGGAGTGGCTGAGCAGTTCTTC.